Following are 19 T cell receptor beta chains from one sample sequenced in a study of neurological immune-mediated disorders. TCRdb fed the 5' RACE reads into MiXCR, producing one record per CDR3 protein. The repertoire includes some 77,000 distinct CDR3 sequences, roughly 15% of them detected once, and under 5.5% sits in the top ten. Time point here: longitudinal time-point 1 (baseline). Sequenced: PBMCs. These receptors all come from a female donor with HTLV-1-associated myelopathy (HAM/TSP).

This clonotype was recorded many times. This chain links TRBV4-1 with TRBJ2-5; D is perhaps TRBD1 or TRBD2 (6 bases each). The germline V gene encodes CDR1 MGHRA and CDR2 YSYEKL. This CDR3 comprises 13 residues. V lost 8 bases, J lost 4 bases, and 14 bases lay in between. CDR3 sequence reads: CASSRGEGETQYF. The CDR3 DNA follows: TGCGCCAGCTCAAGGGGGGAAGGAGAGACCCAGTACTTC.

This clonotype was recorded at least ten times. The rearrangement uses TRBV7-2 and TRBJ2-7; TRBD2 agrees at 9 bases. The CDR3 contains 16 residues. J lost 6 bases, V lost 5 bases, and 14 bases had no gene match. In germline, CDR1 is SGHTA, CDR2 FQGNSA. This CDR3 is CASSPVLGLAGPEQYF. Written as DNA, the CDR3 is TGTGCCAGCAGCCCAGTTTTGGGGCTAGCGGGACCCGAGCAGTACTTC.

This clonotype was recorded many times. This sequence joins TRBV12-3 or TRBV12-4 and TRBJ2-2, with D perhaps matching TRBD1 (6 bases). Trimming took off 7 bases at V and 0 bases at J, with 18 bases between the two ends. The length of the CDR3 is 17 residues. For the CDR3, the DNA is TGTGCCAGCAAAGAGACAGGTGCCCTTGCGAACACCGGGGAGCTGTTTTTT. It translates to CASKETGALANTGELFF.

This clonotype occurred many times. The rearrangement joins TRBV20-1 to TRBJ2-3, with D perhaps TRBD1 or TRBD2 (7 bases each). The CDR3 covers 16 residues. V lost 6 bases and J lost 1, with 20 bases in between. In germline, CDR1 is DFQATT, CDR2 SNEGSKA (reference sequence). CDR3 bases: TGCAGTGCCGATGTCAGACAGGGAGGGGGCACAGATACGCAGTATTTT. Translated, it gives CSADVRQGGGTDTQYF.

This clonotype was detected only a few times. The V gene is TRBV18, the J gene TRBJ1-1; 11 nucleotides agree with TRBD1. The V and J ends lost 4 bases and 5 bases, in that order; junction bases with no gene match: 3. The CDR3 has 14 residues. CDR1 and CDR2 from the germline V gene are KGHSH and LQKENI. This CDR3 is CASSQGQGETEAFF. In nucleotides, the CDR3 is TGTGCCAGCTCACAGGGACAGGGGGAAACTGAAGCTTTCTTT.

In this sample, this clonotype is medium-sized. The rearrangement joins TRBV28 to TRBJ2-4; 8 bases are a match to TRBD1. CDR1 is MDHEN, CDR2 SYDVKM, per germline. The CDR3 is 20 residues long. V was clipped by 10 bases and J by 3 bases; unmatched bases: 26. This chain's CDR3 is CATSHEVKETGTGNKNIQYF. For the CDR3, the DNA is TGTGCCACCTCCCACGAAGTAAAGGAGACCGGGACAGGAAACAAAAACATTCAGTACTTC.

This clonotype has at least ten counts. The CDR3 DNA follows: TGTGCCAGCGGAGAGAACACTGAAGCTTTCTTT. This gives the protein CASGENTEAFF. V gene TRBV12-3 or TRBV12-4 combines with J gene TRBJ1-1; D gene unclear. The CDR3 contains 11 residues. V was shortened by 8 bases and J by 1 base, with 5 bases between the two germline ends.

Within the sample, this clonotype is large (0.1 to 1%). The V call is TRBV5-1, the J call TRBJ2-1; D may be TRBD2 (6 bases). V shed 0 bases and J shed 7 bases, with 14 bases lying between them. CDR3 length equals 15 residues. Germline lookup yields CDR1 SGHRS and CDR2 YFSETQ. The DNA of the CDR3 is TGCGCCAGCAGCTTGGTAGGGACTGGGAGGAATGAGCAGTTCTTC. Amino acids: CASSLVGTGRNEQFF.

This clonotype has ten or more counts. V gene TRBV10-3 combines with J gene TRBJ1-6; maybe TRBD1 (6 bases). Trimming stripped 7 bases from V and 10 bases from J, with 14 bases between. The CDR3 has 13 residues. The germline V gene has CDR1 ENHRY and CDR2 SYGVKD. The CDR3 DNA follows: TGTGCCATCACGGGACAAGAGAACTCACCCCTCCACTTT. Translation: CAITGQENSPLHF.

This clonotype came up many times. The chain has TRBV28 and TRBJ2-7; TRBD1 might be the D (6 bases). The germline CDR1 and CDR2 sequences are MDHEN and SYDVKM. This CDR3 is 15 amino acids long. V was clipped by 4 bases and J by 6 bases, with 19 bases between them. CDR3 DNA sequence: TGTGCCAGCAGTTCCACCACAGGGACCCTCGGCGAGCAGTACTTC. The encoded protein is CASSSTTGTLGEQYF.

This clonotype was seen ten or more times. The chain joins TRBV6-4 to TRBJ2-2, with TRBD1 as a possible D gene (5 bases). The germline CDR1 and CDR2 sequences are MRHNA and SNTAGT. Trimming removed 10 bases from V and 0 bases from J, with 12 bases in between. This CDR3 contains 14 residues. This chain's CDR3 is CATQSRANTGELFF. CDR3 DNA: TGTGCCACCCAAAGCAGGGCGAACACCGGGGAGCTGTTTTTT.

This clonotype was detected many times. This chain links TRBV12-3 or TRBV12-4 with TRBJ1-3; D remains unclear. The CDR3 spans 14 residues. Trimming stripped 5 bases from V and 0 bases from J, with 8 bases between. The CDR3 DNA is TGTGCCAGCAGTCCCCTAAGCTCTGGAAACACCATATATTTT. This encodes CASSPLSSGNTIYF.

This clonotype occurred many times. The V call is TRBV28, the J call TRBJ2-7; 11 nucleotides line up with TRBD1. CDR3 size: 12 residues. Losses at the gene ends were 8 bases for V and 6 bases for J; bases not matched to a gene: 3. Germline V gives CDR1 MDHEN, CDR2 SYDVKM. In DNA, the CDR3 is TGTGCCAGCGGGACAGGGGGTGGCGAGCAGTACTTC. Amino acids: CASGTGGGEQYF.

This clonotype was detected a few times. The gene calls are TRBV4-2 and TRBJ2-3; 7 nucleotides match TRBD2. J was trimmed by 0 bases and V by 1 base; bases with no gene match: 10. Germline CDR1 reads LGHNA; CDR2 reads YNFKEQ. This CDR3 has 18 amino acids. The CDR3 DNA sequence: TGTGCCAGCAGCCAAGTTGCCGGGGGGAACCCTAGCACAGATACGCAGTATTTT. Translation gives CASSQVAGGNPSTDTQYF.

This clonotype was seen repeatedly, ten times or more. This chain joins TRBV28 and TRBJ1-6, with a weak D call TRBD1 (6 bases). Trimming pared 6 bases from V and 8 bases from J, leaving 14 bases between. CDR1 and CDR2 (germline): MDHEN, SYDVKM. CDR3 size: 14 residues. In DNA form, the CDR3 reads TGTGCCAGCAGCCGCACAGGGTTCGATTCACCCCTCCACTTT. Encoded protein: CASSRTGFDSPLHF.

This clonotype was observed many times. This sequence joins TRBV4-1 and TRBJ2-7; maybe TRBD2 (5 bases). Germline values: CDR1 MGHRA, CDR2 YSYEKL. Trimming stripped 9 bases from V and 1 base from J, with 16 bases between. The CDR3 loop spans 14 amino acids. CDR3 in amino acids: CASSAARGSYEQYF. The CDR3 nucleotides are TGCGCCAGTTCAGCGGCCAGAGGTTCCTACGAGCAGTACTTC.

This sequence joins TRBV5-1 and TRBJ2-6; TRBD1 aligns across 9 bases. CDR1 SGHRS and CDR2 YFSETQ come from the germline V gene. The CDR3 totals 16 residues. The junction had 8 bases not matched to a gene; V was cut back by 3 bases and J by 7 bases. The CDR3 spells CASSYTRTGEANVLTF. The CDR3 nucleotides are TGCGCCAGCAGCTATACACGGACAGGGGAAGCCAACGTCCTGACTTTC.

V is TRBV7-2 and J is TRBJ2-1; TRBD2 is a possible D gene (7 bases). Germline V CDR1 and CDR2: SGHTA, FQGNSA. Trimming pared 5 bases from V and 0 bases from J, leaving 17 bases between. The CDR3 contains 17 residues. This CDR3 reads CASSPRGALSSYNEQFF. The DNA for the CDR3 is TGTGCCAGCAGCCCACGGGGGGCCCTAAGCTCCTACAATGAGCAGTTCTTC.

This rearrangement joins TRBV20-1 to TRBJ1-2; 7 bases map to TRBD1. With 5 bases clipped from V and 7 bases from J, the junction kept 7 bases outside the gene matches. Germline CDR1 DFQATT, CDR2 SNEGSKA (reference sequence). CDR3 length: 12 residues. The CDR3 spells CSAPGTAGGYTF. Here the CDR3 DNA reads TGCAGTGCTCCCGGGACAGCGGGTGGCTACACCTTC.